This T cell receptor (beta chain) derives from a study of blood T cell repertoires in COVID-19. The V and J ends lost 5 bases and 8 bases, in that order; junction bases with no gene match: 8. CDR1 is WSHSY, CDR2 SAAADI, per germline. The CDR3 has 14 residues. Sequencing was performed with immunoSEQ multiplex PCR; in TCRdb, only in-frame clones are kept and a portion is missing. The sample carries nearly 90,000 clones, 70% to 90% recorded once. The clonotype was recovered from a man aged 60 to 69 with acute or convalescent COVID-19. The V gene is TRBV10-2, the J gene TRBJ1-5; 8 nucleotides match TRBD1. The sequenced material came from peripheral blood. The CDR3 spells CASSKQGGIEPQHF. CDR3 DNA sequence: TGCGCCAGCAGTAAACAGGGGGGTATTGAGCCCCAGCATTTT.